This T cell receptor beta chain was sequenced for a study of CD8 T cells in ankylosing spondylitis. Whole-study findings and limits: For ankylosing spondylitis blood, a TCR beta motif of several highly homologous variants appeared characteristic. Disease-linked clones were found to be CD8+ and relatively rare in peripheral blood. Reportedly, significant enrichment of disease-linked clones occurred in matched ankylosing spondylitis synovial fluid.

With respect to this clonotype: What it binds is unknown.

Quantitative 5'-RACE was performed with molecular barcodes, and it yielded the TCR beta libraries. TCRdb processed the 5' RACE reads anew with MiXCR; each CDR3 protein has one entry. The sample yields 350,000 to 450,000 distinct CDR3 sequences, roughly 26% seen once. This clonotype was obtained from a male donor with ankylosing spondylitis. Material: blood, either unsorted or a sorted T cell fraction (not recorded which).

The CDR3 sequence is CSARVHSGGADTQYF. CDR3 DNA sequence: TGCAGTGCTAGAGTCCATAGCGGGGGCGCAGATACGCAGTATTTT. The chain couples TRBV20-1 to TRBJ2-3, with TRBD2 identical over 9 bases. CDR1 is DFQATT, CDR2 SNEGSKA, per germline (reference sequence). Unmatched junction bases numbered 6, after V lost 1 base and J lost 4 bases. CDR3 size: 15 residues.